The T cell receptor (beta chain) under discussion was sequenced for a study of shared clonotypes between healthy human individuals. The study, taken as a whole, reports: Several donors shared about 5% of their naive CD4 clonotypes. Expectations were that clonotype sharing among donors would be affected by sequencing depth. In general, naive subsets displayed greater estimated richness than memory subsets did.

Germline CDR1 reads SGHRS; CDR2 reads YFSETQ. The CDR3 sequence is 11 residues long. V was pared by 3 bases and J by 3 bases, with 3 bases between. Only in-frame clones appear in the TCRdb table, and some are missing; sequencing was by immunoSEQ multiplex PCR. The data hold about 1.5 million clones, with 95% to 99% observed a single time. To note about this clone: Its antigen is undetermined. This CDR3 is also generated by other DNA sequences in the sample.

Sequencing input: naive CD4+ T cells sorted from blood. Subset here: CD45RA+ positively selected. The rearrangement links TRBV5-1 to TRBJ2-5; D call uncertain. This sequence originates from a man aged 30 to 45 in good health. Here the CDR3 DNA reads TGCGCCAGCAGCTATGAAGAGACCCAGTACTTC. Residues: CASSYEETQYF.